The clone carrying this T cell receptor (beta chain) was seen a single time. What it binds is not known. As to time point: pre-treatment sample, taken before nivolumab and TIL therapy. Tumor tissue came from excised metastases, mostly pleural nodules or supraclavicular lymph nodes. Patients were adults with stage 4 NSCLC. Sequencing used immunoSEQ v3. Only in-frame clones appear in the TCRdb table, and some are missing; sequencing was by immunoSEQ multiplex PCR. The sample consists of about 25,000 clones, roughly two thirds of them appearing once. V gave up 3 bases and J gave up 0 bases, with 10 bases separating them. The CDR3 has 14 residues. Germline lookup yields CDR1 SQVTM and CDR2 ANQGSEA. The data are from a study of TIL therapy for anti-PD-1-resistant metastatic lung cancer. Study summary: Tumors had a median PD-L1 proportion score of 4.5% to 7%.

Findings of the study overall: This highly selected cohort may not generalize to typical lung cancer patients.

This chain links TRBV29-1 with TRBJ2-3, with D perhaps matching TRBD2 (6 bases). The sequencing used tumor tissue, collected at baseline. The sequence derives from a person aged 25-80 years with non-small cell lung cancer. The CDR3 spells CSVEGEVSTDTQYF. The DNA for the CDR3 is TGCAGCGTTGAGGGGGAGGTTAGCACAGATACGCAGTATTTT.